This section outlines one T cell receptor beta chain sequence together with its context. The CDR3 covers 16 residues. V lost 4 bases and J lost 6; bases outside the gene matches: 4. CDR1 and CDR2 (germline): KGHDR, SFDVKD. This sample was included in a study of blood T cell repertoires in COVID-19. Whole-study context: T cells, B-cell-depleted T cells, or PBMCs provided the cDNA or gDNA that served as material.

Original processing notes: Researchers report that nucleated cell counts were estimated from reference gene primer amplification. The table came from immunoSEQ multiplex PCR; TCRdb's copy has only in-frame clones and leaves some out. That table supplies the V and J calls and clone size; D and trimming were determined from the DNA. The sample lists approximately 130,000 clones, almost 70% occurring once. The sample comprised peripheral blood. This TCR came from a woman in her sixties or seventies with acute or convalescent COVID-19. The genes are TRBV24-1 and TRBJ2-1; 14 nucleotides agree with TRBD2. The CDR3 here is CATSDQGLAGGNEQFF. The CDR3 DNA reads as TGTGCCACCAGTGACCAAGGACTAGCGGGAGGCAATGAGCAGTTCTTC.